This TCR beta chain was obtained from a study of shared clonotypes between healthy human individuals. Study as a whole: Three plates each covered CD4 naive and memory; CD8 naive two, CD8 memory one.

A single count supports this clone. As yet, its antigen is unknown. Deletions cut 7 bases from V and 1 base from J, with 15 bases between. The length of the CDR3 is 15 residues. The germline CDR1 and CDR2 sequences are SGHRS and YFSETQ. Overall study results and limits: Clonotype sharing across donors was expected to vary with sequencing depth. Among non-shared clonotypes, generation probabilities were lower than among those shared by all four donors.

Sequenced by immunoSEQ multiplex PCR; TCRdb stores in-frame clones only, minus some. The sample consists of 2 million to 2.5 million clones, 92% of them appearing once. Sequenced material: naive CD4+ T cells from PBMCs. Subset denoted: CD45RA+ positively selected. The chain carries TRBV5-1 and TRBJ2-1; perhaps TRBD2 as D (6 bases). The clonotype comes from a man younger than 35 in good health. Some clones in this sample may be carry-over from other donors' samples. The CDR3 coding sequence is TGCGCCAGCGGACTGACTAGTTTTTCCTACAATGAGCAGTTCTTC. Encoded protein: CASGLTSFSYNEQFF.